What follows are 30 T cell receptor beta chains derived from one specimen sequenced in a study of Ad26.COV2.S vaccination and SARS-CoV-2 variants. TCRdb's copy holds only in-frame clones and misses some; the assay was immunoSEQ multiplex PCR. Seen here are around 340,000 clones, about 85% observed once, and the top ten hold around 6.4%. Documented treatment: about 20 received Ad26.COV2.S at low or high dose, single or two shots; roughly five received placebo; per-sample allocation not given. Sampling was performed 63 days after the first vaccine or placebo injection. Specimen: peripheral blood, collected in a trial of Ad26.COV2.S vaccine versus placebo. These receptor sequences come from a person between 18 and 65 years old who received the Ad26.COV2.S COVID-19 vaccine or a placebo.

The V and J genes are TRBV7-2 and TRBJ2-7; D unresolved. The length of the CDR3 is 15 residues. Germline lookup yields CDR1 SGHTA and CDR2 FQGNSA. V gave up 5 bases and J gave up 5 bases, with 19 bases separating them. For the CDR3, the DNA is TGTGCCAGCAGCAAGGGTCCTGAAGACATGAACGAGCAGTACTTC. This codes for CASSKGPEDMNEQYF.

The CDR3 sequence: CASSGRDGLSGNTIYF. CDR3 in DNA: TGTGCCAGCAGTGGCCGGGACGGGCTCTCTGGAAACACCATATATTTT. The V and J genes are TRBV25-1 and TRBJ1-3, with a possible D match to TRBD1 (5 bases). CDR1 and CDR2 from the germline V gene are MGHDK and SYGVNS. This CDR3 spans 16 amino acids. V gave up 4 bases and J gave up 0 bases, with 13 bases separating them.

The V gene is TRBV6-1, the J gene TRBJ2-7, with D maybe TRBD2 (5 bases). The CDR3 is made up of 17 amino acids. Trimming left V 2 bases short and J 0 bases short, with 17 bases between. Germline CDR1 reads MNHNS; CDR2 reads SASEGT. CDR3 in amino acids: CASSESGMDGYSYEQYF. In nucleotides, the CDR3 is TGTGCCAGCAGTGAAAGCGGTATGGACGGCTACTCCTACGAGCAGTACTTC.

The chain links TRBV2 to TRBJ2-1, with TRBD1 matching 8 bases. CDR1 and CDR2 (germline): SNHLY, FYNNEI. V dropped 6 bases and J dropped 8; count of bases not matched to a gene: 9. This CDR3 has 14 amino acids. CDR3 nucleotides: TGTGCCAGCAGAAACAGGGGGGTGGTTGATGAGCAGTTCTTC. Amino acid sequence: CASRNRGVVDEQFF. Together with reference TRBV2 and TRBJ2-1, the CDR3 gives the full variable domain: EPEVTQTPSHQVTQMGQEVILRCVPISNHLYFYWYRQILGQKVEFLVSFYNNEISEKSEIFDDQFSVERPDGSNFTLKIRSTKLEDSAMYFCASRNRGVVDEQFFGPGTRLTVL.

The rearrangement links TRBV11-3 to TRBJ1-4; no clear D. With 0 bases removed from V and 10 bases from J, the gap between germline ends came to 9 bases. The CDR3 has 13 amino acids. CDR1 is SGHNT and CDR2 is YENEEA in the germline V gene. CDR3 sequence (DNA): TGTGCCAGCAGCTTAGATTCAACGGGAAAACTGTTTTTT. Amino acid sequence: CASSLDSTGKLFF.

The rearrangement links TRBV29-1 to TRBJ2-1; D uncertain. The V end lost 7 bases, the J end lost 2 bases, and 9 bases lay between the germline ends. Germline-derived CDR1 and CDR2 are SQVTM and ANQGSEA. This CDR3 contains 12 residues. Written as DNA, the CDR3 is TGCAGCGGGAAGGGCGCCTACAATGAGCAGTTCTTC. This translates into CSGKGAYNEQFF.

The V gene is TRBV19, the J gene TRBJ1-2; D unclear. Germline V CDR1 and CDR2: LNHDA, SQIVND (reference sequence). The CDR3 extends over 12 amino acids. Trimming removed 5 bases from V and 3 bases from J, with 7 bases in between. CDR3 loop: CASSRTDYGYTF. CDR3 in DNA: TGTGCCAGTAGTCGAACGGACTATGGCTACACCTTC.

The CDR3 sequence: CASSQDSSGGTGRPDTQYF. The CDR3 DNA follows: TGCGCCAGCAGCCAAGATAGTAGTGGAGGGACAGGGAGGCCAGATACGCAGTATTTT. The genes are TRBV4-3 and TRBJ2-3; 9 nucleotides agree with TRBD1. This CDR3 has 19 amino acids. CDR1 is LGHNA, CDR2 YSLEER, per germline. The J segment lost 4 bases and the V segment lost 0 bases, leaving 14 bases of the junction unmatched.

The J gene is TRBJ2-5, the V gene TRBV6-5; D gene ambiguous. Trimming took 10 bases from V and 4 from J, leaving 13 bases between them. The CDR3 is 12 amino acids. Germline V gives CDR1 MNHEY, CDR2 SVGAGI. The CDR3 loop is CATALSRETQYF. As DNA, the CDR3 is TGTGCCACCGCCCTATCCAGAGAGACCCAGTACTTC.

This rearrangement joins TRBV7-2 to TRBJ1-6; D gene unclear. In germline, CDR1 is SGHTA, CDR2 FQGNSA. This CDR3 is built from 17 residues. V was cut by 5 bases and J by 3 bases, with 17 bases left in between. The CDR3 is CASSPSGTAYYNSPLHF. In DNA, the CDR3 is TGTGCCAGCAGCCCCTCGGGTACAGCCTACTATAATTCACCCCTCCACTTT.

This clone was counted a few times. V is TRBV9 and J is TRBJ2-1, with 11 bases fitting TRBD2. Germline V CDR1 and CDR2: SGDLS, YYNGEE. The CDR3 is 15 amino acids. With 0 bases clipped from V and 7 bases from J, the junction kept 3 bases outside the gene matches. Here the CDR3 reads CASSVVAGGVNEQFF. The CDR3 DNA sequence: TGTGCCAGCAGCGTAGTAGCGGGAGGGGTTAATGAGCAGTTCTTC.

The J gene is TRBJ1-1, the V gene TRBV2; D might be TRBD1 (6 bases). The CDR3 consists of 14 residues. In germline, CDR1 is SNHLY, CDR2 FYNNEI. V was clipped by 8 bases and J by 2 bases, with 15 bases between them. CDR3 residues: CASVRGSTNTEAFF. The CDR3 nucleotides are TGTGCCAGCGTCAGGGGCTCAACAAACACTGAAGCTTTCTTT.

The chain employs TRBV11-3 and TRBJ1-1; D is perhaps TRBD1 (5 bases). V was pared by 5 bases and J by 2 bases, with 12 bases between. Per the germline V gene, CDR1 is SGHNT and CDR2 is YENEEA. This CDR3 contains 14 residues. CDR3 coding DNA: TGTGCCAGCAGCCCGGGGGGGTTAAACACTGAAGCTTTCTTT. It codes for CASSPGGLNTEAFF. Supplemented by reference TRBV11-3 and TRBJ1-1, the full variable domain reads EAGVVQSPRYKIIEKKQPVAFWCNPISGHNTLYWYLQNLGQGPELLIRYENEEAVDDSQLPKDRFSAERLKGVDSTLKIQPAELGDSAVYLCASSPGGLNTEAFFGQGTRLTVV.

The rearrangement uses TRBV28 and TRBJ1-1; D unresolved. The CDR3 has 15 residues. V lost 3 bases to trimming and J lost 4 bases, with 15 bases between them. Germline CDR1 reads MDHEN; CDR2 reads SYDVKM. CDR3 residues: CASSFLLGRVTEAFF. CDR3 bases: TGTGCCAGCAGTTTTTTATTAGGGCGAGTCACTGAAGCTTTCTTT.

J is TRBJ1-5 and V is TRBV19, with D hard to call. The CDR3 consists of 12 residues. V shed 6 bases and J shed 9 bases, with 12 bases lying between them. Germline V gene data show CDR1 as LNHDA and CDR2 as SQIVND (reference sequence). CDR3 residues: CASRTYDGPQHF. DNA of the CDR3: TGTGCCAGTAGAACCTACGACGGGCCCCAGCATTTT.

The gene calls are TRBV5-1 and TRBJ1-5; 9 bases align to TRBD1. This CDR3 has 15 amino acids. J gave up 1 base and V 4 bases, and 3 bases lay outside the gene matches. The germline CDR1 and CDR2 sequences are SGHRS and YFSETQ. The DNA for the CDR3 is TGCGCCAGCAGCCAGGGACAGGGCAGCAATCAGCCCCAGCATTTT. It encodes CASSQGQGSNQPQHF. Drawing the rest from reference TRBV5-1 and TRBJ1-5, the complete variable domain is KAGVTQTPRYLIKTRGQQVTLSCSPISGHRSVSWYQQTPGQGLQFLFEYFSETQRNKGNFPGRFSGRQFSNSRSEMNVSTLELGDSALYLCASSQGQGSNQPQHFGDGTRLSIL.

The chain combines TRBV6-5 with TRBJ1-5, with D tentatively TRBD1 (6 bases). Germline V gives CDR1 MNHEY, CDR2 SVGAGI. The CDR3 spans 15 residues. The V gene lost 8 bases and the J gene lost 2 bases, with 16 bases spanning the gap. CDR3 DNA sequence: TGTGCCAGCGCTTCGTGGGGGGCGGGCAATCAGCCCCAGCATTTT. This gives the protein CASASWGAGNQPQHF.

The rearrangement links TRBV5-1 to TRBJ1-4; D is perhaps TRBD1 (5 bases). There are 14 residues in the CDR3. Germline lookup yields CDR1 SGHRS and CDR2 YFSETQ. The V end was cut by 5 bases, the J end by 4 bases, with 12 bases between. For the CDR3, the DNA is TGCGCCAGCAGTTACGGGCAGGGTAATGAAAAACTGTTTTTT. Encoded protein: CASSYGQGNEKLFF.

This chain uses TRBV29-1 with TRBJ1-2; the D is unclear. The CDR3 covers 14 residues. Germline values: CDR1 SQVTM, CDR2 ANQGSEA. The germline V and J ends were trimmed by 7 bases and 4 bases, with 19 bases remaining between them. The CDR3 region is CSATLVEGGYGYTF. The CDR3 nucleotides are TGCAGCGCAACCCTGGTGGAGGGCGGCTATGGCTACACCTTC.

The CDR3 here is CSVEDPGLTNEKLFF. DNA of the CDR3: TGCAGCGTTGAAGATCCTGGTCTTACTAATGAAAAACTGTTTTTT. The chain uses TRBV29-1 and TRBJ1-4, with D unresolved. V was pared by 0 bases and J by 2 bases, with 10 bases between. Germline loops: CDR1 SQVTM, CDR2 ANQGSEA. CDR3 length: 15 amino acids.

The V gene is TRBV6-2 or TRBV6-3, the J gene TRBJ2-2; 14 bases line up with TRBD2. The CDR3 is made up of 18 amino acids. Trimming took 5 bases from V and 5 from J; bases not matched to a gene: 10. Germline CDR1 and CDR2: MNHEY and SVGEGT. CDR3 coding DNA: TGTGCCAGCAGTACCCCGGGACTAGCGGGAGCTAGGACCGGGGAGCTGTTTTTT. Translating gives CASSTPGLAGARTGELFF.

This chain joins TRBV3-1 (or the pseudogene TRBV3-2) and TRBJ2-3; 13 bases are a match to TRBD2. CDR1 is LGHDT and CDR2 is YNNKEL in the germline V gene (reference sequence). The CDR3 has 16 amino acids. Germline trimming cut 4 bases from V and 2 bases from J; bases unmatched to any gene: 3. CDR3 sequence reads: CASSLGLAGNTDTQYF. The CDR3 DNA follows: TGTGCCAGCAGCCTGGGACTAGCGGGAAACACAGATACGCAGTATTTT.

This sequence joins TRBV15 and TRBJ2-1; a possible D gene is TRBD2 (6 bases). The CDR3 is 14 residues long. Trimming took off 3 bases at V and 6 bases at J, with 12 bases between the two ends. Germline CDR1 and CDR2: LNHNV and YYDKDF (reference sequence). The CDR3 spells CATSRVGGFNEQFF. CDR3 bases: TGTGCCACCAGCAGGGTCGGGGGATTCAATGAGCAGTTCTTC.

The rearrangement joins TRBV2 to TRBJ1-1; D not resolved. The ends were cut back, 5 bases at V and 1 base at J, with 8 bases in the middle. Germline V gene data show CDR1 as SNHLY and CDR2 as FYNNEI. The CDR3 consists of 13 residues. The CDR3 DNA follows: TGTGCCAGCAGTTATCAAAGGAACACTGAAGCTTTCTTT. This codes for CASSYQRNTEAFF.

The genes are TRBV28 and TRBJ2-3; unclear D gene. The CDR3 extends over 16 amino acids. The V and J ends lost 3 bases and 1 base respectively, with 14 bases between them. Germline CDR1 MDHEN, CDR2 SYDVKM. The CDR3 bases are TGTGCCAGCAGTTTGCCGAGCGTCGACGGCACAGATACGCAGTATTTT. As protein: CASSLPSVDGTDTQYF.

This clone was detected only once. This sequence joins TRBV4-3 and TRBJ2-5, with no clear D. The CDR3 has 13 residues. V lost 0 bases and J lost 5, with 7 bases in between. Germline loops: CDR1 LGHNA, CDR2 YSLEER. The CDR3 loop reads CASSQDIGETQYF. As DNA, the CDR3 is TGCGCCAGCAGCCAAGATATTGGGGAGACCCAGTACTTC.

This chain joins TRBV4-3 and TRBJ2-1, with D possibly being TRBD2 (5 bases). V lost 4 bases, J lost 4 bases, and 8 bases lay in between. Germline lookup yields CDR1 LGHNA and CDR2 YSLEER. The CDR3 is made up of 13 amino acids. DNA for the CDR3: TGCGCCAGCAGCCCATGGACTTACAATGAGCAGTTCTTC. This gives the protein CASSPWTYNEQFF.

This clone appeared a single time. The chain uses TRBV7-9 and TRBJ1-4; unclear D gene. There are 15 residues in the CDR3. Germline lookup yields CDR1 SEHNR and CDR2 FQNEAQ (reference sequence). V was pared by 1 base and J by 6 bases, with 12 bases between. CDR3 in amino acids: CASSLGGSTDEKLFF. As DNA, the CDR3 is TGTGCCAGCAGCTTAGGGGGTAGTACGGATGAAAAACTGTTTTTT. Full variable domain (outside the CDR3, taken from reference TRBV7-9 and TRBJ1-4): DTGVSQNPRHKITKRGQNVTFRCDPISEHNRLYWYRQTLGQGPEFLTYFQNEAQLEKSRLLSDRFSAERPKGSFSTLEIQRTEQGDSAMYLCASSLGGSTDEKLFFGSGTQLSVL.

The gene calls are TRBV6-5 and TRBJ1-5; the D is unclear. V shed 8 bases and J shed 4 bases, with 18 bases lying between them. There are 15 residues in the CDR3. CDR1 is MNHEY, CDR2 SVGAGI, per germline. CDR3: CASEGWGKGNQPQHF. CDR3 coding DNA: TGTGCCAGCGAAGGATGGGGAAAAGGTAATCAGCCCCAGCATTTT.

The chain employs TRBV27 and TRBJ2-3; 7 bases align to TRBD1. The CDR3 consists of 21 residues. The V gene end was trimmed by 0 bases and the J gene end by 1 base; junction bases not matched to a gene: 19. Germline CDR1 is MNHEY and CDR2 is SMNVEV (reference sequence). The DNA of the CDR3 is TGTGCCAGCAGTTTATCGAGGCTCGGGACAGCGTTTTCGGCTGGCACAGATACGCAGTATTTT. Translating gives CASSLSRLGTAFSAGTDTQYF.